Listed below are T cell receptor beta chains from one sample, sequenced in a study of shared clonotypes between healthy human individuals. The protocol was immunoSEQ multiplex PCR, while the TCRdb copy is restricted to in-frame clones and leaves out a portion. The table lists 750,000 to 1,000,000 clones, 80% to 95% of them singletons. Input material: naive CD8+ T cells sorted from blood. The receptors were gathered from a man aged 25-45 years in good health. Each CDR3 is given with its conserved first and last residue. D genes are given only for firm matches. Clone size appears in some rows only: once, few, many, or a class for an expanded clone.

V: TRBV10-3; J: TRBJ2-7; D: TRBD1; size: .; CDR3: CATFPGTGSYEQYF; DNA: TGTGCCACATTCCCGGGGACAGGGTCCTACGAGCAGTACTTC
V: TRBV6-1; J: TRBJ2-1; D: TRBD1; size: .; CDR3: CASSGPWTGYNEQFF; DNA: TGTGCCAGCAGTGGGCCCTGGACAGGCTACAATGAGCAGTTCTTC
V: TRBV7-9; J: TRBJ2-3; D: .; size: .; CDR3: CASSPPTGGGDTQYF; DNA: TGTGCCAGCAGCCCGCCCACAGGAGGCGGGGATACGCAGTATTTT
V: TRBV4-1; J: TRBJ2-7; D: .; size: .; CDR3: CASSQGWQGYYEQYF; DNA: TGCGCCAGCAGCCAAGGATGGCAGGGATACTACGAGCAGTACTTC
V: TRBV7-9; J: TRBJ2-7; D: TRBD2; size: .; CDR3: CASSTSSILAGVSYEQYF; DNA: TGTGCCAGCAGCACATCATCTATACTAGCGGGAGTCTCCTACGAGCAGTACTTC
V: TRBV4-1; J: TRBJ2-1; D: .; size: .; CDR3: CASSQEFAAYNEQFF; DNA: TGCGCCAGCAGCCAAGAGTTCGCAGCATACAATGAGCAGTTCTTC
V: TRBV9; J: TRBJ2-1; D: .; size: .; CDR3: CASSAQSYSYNEQFF; DNA: TGTGCCAGCAGCGCTCAGAGCTACTCCTACAATGAGCAGTTCTTC
V: TRBV29-1; J: TRBJ1-1; D: .; size: .; CDR3: CSYSTDNTEAFF; DNA: TGCAGCTATAGTACTGATAACACTGAAGCTTTCTTT
V: TRBV4-1; J: TRBJ1-4; D: .; size: .; CDR3: CASKSMGLNEKLFF; DNA: TGCGCCAGCAAGAGCATGGGGCTTAATGAAAAACTGTTTTTT
V: TRBV7-3; J: TRBJ2-2; D: .; size: .; CDR3: CASSPTGTSNTGELFF; DNA: TGTGCCAGCAGCCCTACCGGGACTTCCAACACCGGGGAGCTGTTTTTT
V: TRBV10-3; J: TRBJ2-3; D: .; size: .; CDR3: CAIKYSDTQYF; DNA: TGTGCCATCAAGTATTCGGATACGCAGTATTTT
V: TRBV4-1; J: TRBJ1-1; D: .; size: .; CDR3: CASSQGGLGTEAFF; DNA: TGCGCCAGCAGCCAAGGGGGCCTCGGCACTGAAGCTTTCTTT
V: TRBV18; J: TRBJ2-7; D: TRBD1; size: .; CDR3: CASSPAGGTTYEQYF; DNA: TGTGCCAGCTCACCTGCAGGGGGTACGACCTACGAGCAGTACTTC
V: TRBV19; J: TRBJ1-5; D: TRBD1; size: .; CDR3: CASSGWTGGSNQPQHF; DNA: TGTGCCAGTAGTGGATGGACAGGGGGTAGCAATCAGCCCCAGCATTTT
V: TRBV2; J: TRBJ1-2; D: .; size: .; CDR3: CASRVRADGYTF; DNA: TGTGCCAGCAGGGTCCGGGCGGATGGCTACACCTTC
V: TRBV5-4; J: TRBJ2-7; D: TRBD1; size: .; CDR3: CASSSRTGDTYEQYF; DNA: TGTGCCAGCAGCTCCCGGACAGGGGATACCTACGAGCAGTACTTC
V: TRBV19; J: TRBJ2-1; D: TRBD2; size: .; CDR3: CASSILAGSDYNEQFF; DNA: TGTGCCAGTAGTATCCTAGCGGGGTCGGATTACAATGAGCAGTTCTTC
V: TRBV7-8; J: TRBJ1-5; D: .; size: .; CDR3: CASSLGTRADSNQPQHF; DNA: TGTGCCAGCAGCTTAGGTACCAGGGCCGATAGCAATCAGCCCCAGCATTTT
V: TRBV5-1; J: TRBJ2-2; D: TRBD1; size: few; CDR3: CASSRLGTANTGELFF; DNA: TGCGCCAGCAGCCGCCTCGGGACAGCGAACACCGGGGAGCTGTTTTTT
V: TRBV29-1; J: TRBJ2-7; D: TRBD2; size: .; CDR3: CSAASGAGYEQYF; DNA: TGCAGCGCAGCAAGCGGGGCGGGCTACGAGCAGTACTTC
V: TRBV7-9; J: TRBJ1-1; D: .; size: .; CDR3: CASRGRGVATEAFF; DNA: TGTGCCAGCAGGGGAAGGGGGGTCGCCACTGAAGCTTTCTTT
V: TRBV6-6; J: TRBJ2-2; D: .; size: .; CDR3: CASSTRGGGELFF; DNA: TGTGCCAGCAGTACGCGGGGTGGTGGGGAGCTGTTTTTT
V: TRBV19; J: TRBJ2-7; D: .; size: .; CDR3: CASSALSGWRGVNEQYF; DNA: TGTGCCAGTAGTGCCCTAAGCGGGTGGAGGGGCGTCAACGAGCAGTACTTC
V: TRBV6-5; J: TRBJ2-3; D: TRBD1; size: .; CDR3: CASSPTTGVTDTQYF; DNA: TGTGCCAGCAGTCCTACGACAGGGGTGACAGATACGCAGTATTTT
V: TRBV7-9; J: TRBJ2-7; D: .; size: .; CDR3: CASSLGQGTIYEQYF; DNA: TGTGCCAGCAGCTTAGGTCAGGGCACCATCTACGAGCAGTACTTC
V: TRBV11-3; J: TRBJ2-1; D: TRBD2; size: once; CDR3: CASKLAGTNNEQFF; DNA: TGTGCCAGCAAGTTAGCGGGAACCAACAATGAGCAGTTCTTC
V: TRBV28; J: TRBJ1-2; D: .; size: .; CDR3: CASSSYGYTF; DNA: TGTGCCAGCAGTTCCTATGGCTACACCTTC
V: TRBV5-5; J: TRBJ2-7; D: TRBD1; size: .; CDR3: CASSMTGGSYEQYF; DNA: TGTGCCAGCAGCATGACAGGGGGATCCTACGAGCAGTACTTC
V: TRBV11-2; J: TRBJ2-5; D: .; size: .; CDR3: CASSLGWATQETQYF; DNA: TGTGCCAGCAGCTTAGGATGGGCCACCCAAGAGACCCAGTACTTC
V: TRBV28; J: TRBJ2-6; D: .; size: .; CDR3: CASSFPPWGDIAGANVLTF; DNA: TGTGCCAGCAGTTTCCCTCCTTGGGGAGACATAGCTGGGGCCAACGTCCTGACTTTC
V: TRBV2; J: TRBJ2-3; D: .; size: once; CDR3: CASSEARVSTDTQYF; DNA: TGTGCCAGCAGTGAGGCCCGTGTTAGCACAGATACGCAGTATTTT
V: TRBV20-1; J: TRBJ2-5; D: .; size: .; CDR3: CSARDGETQYF; DNA: TGCAGTGCTAGAGACGGAGAGACCCAGTACTTC
V: TRBV2; J: TRBJ2-1; D: TRBD2; size: .; CDR3: CASSDVLAGDSYNEQFF; DNA: TGTGCCAGCAGTGATGTACTAGCGGGAGACTCCTACAATGAGCAGTTCTTC
V: TRBV27; J: TRBJ1-1; D: TRBD1; size: .; CDR3: CASKVTGGKVNTEAFF; DNA: TGTGCCAGCAAGGTAACAGGGGGTAAGGTGAACACTGAAGCTTTCTTT
V: TRBV7-3; J: TRBJ2-5; D: .; size: .; CDR3: CASSLRGSRETQYF; DNA: TGTGCCAGCAGCTTAAGGGGTTCGCGAGAGACCCAGTACTTC
V: TRBV6-4; J: TRBJ2-1; D: TRBD2; size: .; CDR3: CASSASSGRGSYNEQFF; DNA: TGTGCCAGCAGTGCGTCTAGCGGGAGGGGGTCCTACAATGAGCAGTTCTTC
V: TRBV9; J: TRBJ2-7; D: .; size: .; CDR3: CASSVGSRLYEQYF; DNA: TGTGCCAGCAGCGTAGGGTCCAGGTTATACGAGCAGTACTTC
V: TRBV9; J: TRBJ2-5; D: TRBD2; size: .; CDR3: CASSAGGLGTETQYF; DNA: TGTGCCAGCAGCGCTGGGGGACTAGGCACAGAGACCCAGTACTTC
V: TRBV15; J: TRBJ2-2; D: TRBD2; size: once; CDR3: CATSRDEGLAGVSGELFF; DNA: TGTGCCACCAGCAGAGATGAGGGACTAGCGGGAGTGTCCGGGGAGCTGTTTTTT
V: TRBV7-2; J: TRBJ2-7; D: .; size: .; CDR3: CASSEVYEQYF; DNA: TGTGCCAGCAGCGAGGTTTACGAGCAGTACTTC
V: TRBV27; J: TRBJ1-5; D: .; size: .; CDR3: CASSFQGSNQPQHF; DNA: TGTGCCAGCAGTTTTCAGGGAAGCAATCAGCCCCAGCATTTT
V: TRBV23-1; J: TRBJ2-3; D: TRBD1; size: .; CDR3: CASQNGGRTGDKYRGTDTQYF; DNA: TGCGCCAGCCAAAATGGGGGAAGGACAGGGGATAAATATCGGGGTACAGATACGCAGTATTTT
V: TRBV28; J: TRBJ2-7; D: TRBD2; size: .; CDR3: CASSLLAGGWYEQYF; DNA: TGTGCCAGCAGTCTTCTAGCGGGAGGTTGGTACGAGCAGTACTTC
V: TRBV29-1; J: TRBJ2-1; D: TRBD1; size: .; CDR3: CSAVTGGWNEQFF; DNA: TGCAGCGCCGTAACAGGGGGCTGGAATGAGCAGTTCTTC
V: TRBV29-1; J: TRBJ2-1; D: TRBD2; size: once; CDR3: CSVKGSLAGGPAYNEQFF; DNA: TGCAGCGTTAAAGGCTCACTAGCGGGAGGGCCGGCCTACAATGAGCAGTTCTTC
V: TRBV9; J: TRBJ1-2; D: .; size: .; CDR3: CATRGGAGYTF; DNA: TGTGCCACCAGGGGAGGGGCTGGCTACACCTTC
V: TRBV4-2; J: TRBJ2-1; D: TRBD2; size: .; CDR3: CASSQDSGITYNEQFF; DNA: TGTGCCAGCAGCCAAGATAGCGGGATAACCTACAATGAGCAGTTCTTC
V: TRBV6-1; J: TRBJ1-2; D: .; size: .; CDR3: CASSLQGDYGYTF; DNA: TGTGCCAGCAGCCTACAGGGCGATTATGGCTACACCTTC
V: TRBV7-2; J: TRBJ2-1; D: .; size: .; CDR3: CASSSPPRVEQFF; DNA: TGTGCCAGCAGCTCGCCCCCAAGGGTTGAGCAGTTCTTC
V: TRBV19; J: TRBJ2-7; D: TRBD1; size: .; CDR3: CASSPGTGNYEQYF; DNA: TGTGCCAGTAGTCCCGGGACAGGGAACTACGAGCAGTACTTC
V: TRBV9; J: TRBJ2-7; D: .; size: .; CDR3: CASSIGTSYEQYF; DNA: TGTGCCAGCAGCATCGGGACCTCCTACGAGCAGTACTTC
V: TRBV2; J: TRBJ2-1; D: TRBD1; size: .; CDR3: CASTPGTGINEQFF; DNA: TGTGCCAGTACTCCCGGGACAGGGATCAATGAGCAGTTCTTC
V: TRBV28; J: TRBJ2-5; D: TRBD1; size: .; CDR3: CASRRQGHQETQYF; DNA: TGTGCCAGCAGAAGACAGGGGCACCAAGAGACCCAGTACTTC
V: TRBV7-3; J: TRBJ2-1; D: TRBD2; size: .; CDR3: CASSPQVAGGRDEQFF; DNA: TGTGCCAGCAGCCCTCAGGTAGCGGGAGGGCGCGATGAGCAGTTCTTC
V: TRBV7-6; J: TRBJ2-3; D: .; size: few; CDR3: CASSRMGGSDTQYF; DNA: TGTGCCAGCAGCCGAATGGGGGGATCAGATACGCAGTATTTT
V: TRBV5-1; J: TRBJ2-7; D: .; size: .; CDR3: CASSLRGTPYEQYF; DNA: TGCGCCAGCAGCTTGAGGGGTACCCCCTACGAGCAGTACTTC
V: TRBV27; J: TRBJ1-1; D: .; size: few; CDR3: CASSLGQGLDTEAFF; DNA: TGTGCCAGCAGTTTAGGTCAAGGGTTGGACACTGAAGCTTTCTTT
V: TRBV13; J: TRBJ1-4; D: .; size: .; CDR3: CASSRATNEKLFF; DNA: TGTGCCAGCAGCAGAGCAACTAATGAAAAACTGTTTTTT
V: TRBV29-1; J: TRBJ2-2; D: .; size: .; CDR3: CSVEEGDYTGELFF; DNA: TGCAGCGTTGAGGAGGGCGACTACACCGGGGAGCTGTTTTTT